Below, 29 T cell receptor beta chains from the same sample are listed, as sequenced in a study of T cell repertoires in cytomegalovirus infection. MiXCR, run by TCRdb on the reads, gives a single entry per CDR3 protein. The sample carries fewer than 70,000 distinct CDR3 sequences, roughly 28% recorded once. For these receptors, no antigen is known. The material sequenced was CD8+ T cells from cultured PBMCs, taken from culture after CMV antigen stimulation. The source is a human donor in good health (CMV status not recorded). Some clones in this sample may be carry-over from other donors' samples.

The CDR3 spells CSVVGGLVNEQFF. In nucleotides, the CDR3 is TGCAGCGTTGTAGGGGGTTTAGTTAATGAGCAGTTCTTC. The chain uses TRBV29-1 and TRBJ2-1; perhaps TRBD1 as D (6 bases). The CDR3 has 13 residues. V was clipped by 4 bases and J by 7 bases, with 14 bases between them. Germline V gene sequence: CDR1 SQVTM, CDR2 ANQGSEA.

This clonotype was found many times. The CDR3 nucleotides read TGTGCCAGCAGTTTCTGGTACAATGAGCAGTTCTTC. It encodes CASSFWYNEQFF. The chain has TRBV28 and TRBJ2-1; unclear D gene. The CDR3 consists of 12 residues. The V and J ends lost 3 bases and 4 bases respectively, with 4 bases between them. Looked up from germline, CDR1 is MDHEN and CDR2 is SYDVKM.

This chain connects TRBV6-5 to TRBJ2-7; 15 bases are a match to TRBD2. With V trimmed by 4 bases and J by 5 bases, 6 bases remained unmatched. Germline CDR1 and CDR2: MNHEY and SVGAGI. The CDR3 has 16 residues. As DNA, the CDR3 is TGTGCCAGCAGTTCCGGGACTAGCGGGAGGCGCGACGAGCAGTACTTC. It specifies CASSSGTSGRRDEQYF.

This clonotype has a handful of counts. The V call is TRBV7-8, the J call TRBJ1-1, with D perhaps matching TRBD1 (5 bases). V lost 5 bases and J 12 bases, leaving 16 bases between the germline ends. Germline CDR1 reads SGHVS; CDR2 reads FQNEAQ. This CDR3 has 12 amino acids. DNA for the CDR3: TGTGCCAGCAGCCCCGGGCAGGGTTTGACTTTCTTT. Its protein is CASSPGQGLTFF.

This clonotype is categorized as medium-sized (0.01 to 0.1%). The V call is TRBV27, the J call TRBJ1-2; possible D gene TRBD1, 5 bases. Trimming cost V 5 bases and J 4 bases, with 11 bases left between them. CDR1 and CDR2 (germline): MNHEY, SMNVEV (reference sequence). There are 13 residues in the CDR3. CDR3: CASSHPDSYGYTF. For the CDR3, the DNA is TGTGCCAGCAGTCATCCTGACAGCTATGGCTACACCTTC.

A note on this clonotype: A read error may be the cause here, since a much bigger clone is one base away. The chain's CDR3 is CANSLVQMNTEAFF. The CDR3, as DNA: TGCGCCAACAGCTTGGTTCAGATGAACACTGAAGCTTTCTTT. V and J are TRBV5-1 and TRBJ1-1; no clear D gene. From germline, CDR1 is SGHRS and CDR2 YFSETQ. This CDR3 region has 14 residues. Using reference TRBV5-1 and TRBJ1-1 for the parts outside the CDR3, the full variable domain is KAGVTQTPRYLIKTRGQQVTLSCSPISGHRSVSWYQQTPGQGLQFLFEYFSETQRNKGNFPGRFSGRQFSNSRSEMNVSTLELGDSALYLCANSLVQMNTEAFFGQGTRLTVV.

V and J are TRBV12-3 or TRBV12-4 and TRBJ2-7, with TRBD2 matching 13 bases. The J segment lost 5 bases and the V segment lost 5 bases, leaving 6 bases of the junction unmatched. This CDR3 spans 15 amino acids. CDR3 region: CASSPGTSGIHEQYF. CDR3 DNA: TGTGCCAGCAGTCCCGGGACTAGCGGGATCCACGAGCAGTACTTC.

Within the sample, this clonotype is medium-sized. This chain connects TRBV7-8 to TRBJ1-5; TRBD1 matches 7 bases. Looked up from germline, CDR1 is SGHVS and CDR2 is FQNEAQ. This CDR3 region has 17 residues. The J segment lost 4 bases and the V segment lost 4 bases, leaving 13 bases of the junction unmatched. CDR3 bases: TGTGCCAGCAGCTCGACCCACAGGGGAATAGCAAATCAGCCCCAGCATTTT. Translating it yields CASSSTHRGIANQPQHF.

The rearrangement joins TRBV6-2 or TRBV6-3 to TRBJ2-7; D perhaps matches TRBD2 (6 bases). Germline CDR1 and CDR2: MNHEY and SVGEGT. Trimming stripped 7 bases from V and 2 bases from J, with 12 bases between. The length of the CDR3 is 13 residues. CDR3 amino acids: CASMGGIPYEQYF. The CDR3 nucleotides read TGTGCCAGCATGGGCGGGATCCCCTACGAGCAGTACTTC.

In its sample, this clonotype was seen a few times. This CDR3 reads CASSQVQSDEQFF. In nucleotides, the CDR3 is TGCGCCAGCAGCCAAGTTCAGAGCGATGAGCAGTTCTTC. J is TRBJ2-1 and V is TRBV4-3; no clear D gene. The CDR3 loop spans 13 amino acids. V lost 1 base, J lost 8 bases, and 9 bases lay in between. Looked up from germline, CDR1 is LGHNA and CDR2 is YSLEER.

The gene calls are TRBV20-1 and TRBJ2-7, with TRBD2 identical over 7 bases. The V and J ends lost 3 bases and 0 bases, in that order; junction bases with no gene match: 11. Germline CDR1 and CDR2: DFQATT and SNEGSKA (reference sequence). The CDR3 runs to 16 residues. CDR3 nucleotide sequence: TGCAGTGCTAGGCCAATAGCGGGTCGCACCTCCTACGAGCAGTACTTC. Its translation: CSARPIAGRTSYEQYF.

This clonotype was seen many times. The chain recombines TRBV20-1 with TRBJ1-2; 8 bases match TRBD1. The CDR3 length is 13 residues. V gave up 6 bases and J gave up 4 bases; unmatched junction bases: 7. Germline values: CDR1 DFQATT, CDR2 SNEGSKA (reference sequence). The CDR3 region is CSAQGAGLYGYTF. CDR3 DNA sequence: TGCAGTGCGCAGGGGGCAGGTCTCTATGGCTACACCTTC.

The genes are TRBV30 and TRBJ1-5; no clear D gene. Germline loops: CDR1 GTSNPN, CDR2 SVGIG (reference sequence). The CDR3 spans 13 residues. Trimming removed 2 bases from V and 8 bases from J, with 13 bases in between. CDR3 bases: TGTGCCTGGAGTCGGCAGCTCGGAGAGCCCCAGCATTTT. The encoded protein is CAWSRQLGEPQHF.

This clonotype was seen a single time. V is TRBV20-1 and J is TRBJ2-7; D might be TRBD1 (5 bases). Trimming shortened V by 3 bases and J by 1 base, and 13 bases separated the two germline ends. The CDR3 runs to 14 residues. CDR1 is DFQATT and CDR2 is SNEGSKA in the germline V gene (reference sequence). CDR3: CSASEQGFSYEQYF. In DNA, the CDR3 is TGCAGTGCTAGTGAGCAGGGATTTTCCTACGAGCAGTACTTC.

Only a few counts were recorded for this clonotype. This CDR3 reads CASSEEGGYRDGYTF. The CDR3 DNA sequence: TGTGCCAGCAGTGAAGAGGGGGGTTATAGGGATGGCTACACCTTC. The rearrangement links TRBV2 to TRBJ1-2; a possible D gene is TRBD1 (6 bases). The CDR3 length is 15 residues. From germline, CDR1 is SNHLY and CDR2 FYNNEI. The V end lost 1 base, the J end lost 6 bases, and 15 bases lay between the germline ends.

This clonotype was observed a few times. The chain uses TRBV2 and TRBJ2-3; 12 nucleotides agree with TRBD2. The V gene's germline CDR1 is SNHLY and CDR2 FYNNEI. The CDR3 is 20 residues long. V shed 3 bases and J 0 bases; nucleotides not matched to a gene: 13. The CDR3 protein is CASSDVQLAGGPPSTDTQYF. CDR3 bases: TGTGCCAGCAGTGATGTCCAGCTAGCGGGAGGGCCGCCAAGCACAGATACGCAGTATTTT.

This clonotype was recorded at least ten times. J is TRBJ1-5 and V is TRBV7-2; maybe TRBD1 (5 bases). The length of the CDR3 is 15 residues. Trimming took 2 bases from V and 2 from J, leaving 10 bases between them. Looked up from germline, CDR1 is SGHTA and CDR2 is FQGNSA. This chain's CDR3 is CASSLKGMGNQPQHF. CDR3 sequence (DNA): TGTGCCAGCAGCTTAAAGGGGATGGGCAATCAGCCCCAGCATTTT. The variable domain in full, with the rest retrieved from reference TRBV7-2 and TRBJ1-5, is GAGVSQSPSNKVTEKGKDVELRCDPISGHTALYWYRQSLGQGLEFLIYFQGNSAPDKSGLPSDRFSAERTGGSVSTLTIQRTQQEDSAVYLCASSLKGMGNQPQHFGDGTRLSIL.

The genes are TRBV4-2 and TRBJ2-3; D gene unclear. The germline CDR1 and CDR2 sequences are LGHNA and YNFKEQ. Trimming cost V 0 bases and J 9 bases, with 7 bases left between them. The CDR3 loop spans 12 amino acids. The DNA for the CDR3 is TGTGCCAGCAGCCAAGAAGAGAACACGCAGTATTTT. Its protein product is CASSQEENTQYF.

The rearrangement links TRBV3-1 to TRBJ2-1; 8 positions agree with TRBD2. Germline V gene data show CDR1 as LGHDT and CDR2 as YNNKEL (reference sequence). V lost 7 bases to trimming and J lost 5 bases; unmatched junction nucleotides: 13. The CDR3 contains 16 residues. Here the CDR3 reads CASTLSVGGGNNEQFF. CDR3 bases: TGTGCCAGCACTTTATCCGTCGGCGGGGGGAACAATGAGCAGTTCTTC.

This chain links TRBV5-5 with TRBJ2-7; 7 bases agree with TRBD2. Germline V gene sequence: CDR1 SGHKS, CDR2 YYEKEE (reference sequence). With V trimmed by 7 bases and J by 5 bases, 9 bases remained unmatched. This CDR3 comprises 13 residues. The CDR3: CASLRGVIDEQYF. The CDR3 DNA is TGTGCCAGCCTCCGGGGGGTAATCGACGAGCAGTACTTC.

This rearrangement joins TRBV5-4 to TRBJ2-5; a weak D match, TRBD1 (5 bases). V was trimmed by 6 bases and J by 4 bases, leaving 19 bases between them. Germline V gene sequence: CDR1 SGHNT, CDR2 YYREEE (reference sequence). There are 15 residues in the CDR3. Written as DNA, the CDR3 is TGTGCCAGCACCCATGACTTTTCTCAGGGAGAGACCCAGTACTTC. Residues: CASTHDFSQGETQYF.

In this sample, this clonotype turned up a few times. Here the CDR3 reads CASRDARRPPPLRLNTEAFF. In nucleotides, the CDR3 is TGTGCCAGCAGGGACGCCAGGCGACCCCCTCCCCTCCGATTGAACACTGAAGCTTTCTTT. The chain carries TRBV6-1 and TRBJ1-1; no clear D. The CDR3 runs to 20 residues. Germline lookup yields CDR1 MNHNS and CDR2 SASEGT. V gave up 6 bases and J gave up 0 bases, with 29 bases separating them.

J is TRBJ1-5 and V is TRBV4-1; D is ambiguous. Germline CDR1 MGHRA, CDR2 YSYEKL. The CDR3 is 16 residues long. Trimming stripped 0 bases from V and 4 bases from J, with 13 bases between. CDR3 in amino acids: CASSQERRSFNQPQHF. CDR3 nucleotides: TGCGCCAGCAGCCAAGAAAGACGGAGCTTTAATCAGCCCCAGCATTTT.

CDR3 sequence reads: CASSQEWPTNSPLHF. The CDR3 bases are TGCGCCAGCAGCCAAGAATGGCCGACAAATTCACCCCTCCACTTT. The chain has TRBV4-1 and TRBJ1-6; D remains unclear. The V end lost 0 bases, the J end lost 7 bases, and 10 bases lay between the germline ends. The CDR3 has 15 amino acids. Per the germline V gene, CDR1 is MGHRA and CDR2 is YSYEKL.

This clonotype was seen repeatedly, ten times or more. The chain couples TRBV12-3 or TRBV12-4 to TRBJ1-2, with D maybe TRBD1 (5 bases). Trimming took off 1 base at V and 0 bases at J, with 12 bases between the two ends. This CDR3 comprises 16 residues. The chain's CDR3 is CASSLGTDTANYGYTF. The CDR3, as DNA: TGTGCCAGCAGTTTAGGGACGGACACAGCTAACTATGGCTACACCTTC.

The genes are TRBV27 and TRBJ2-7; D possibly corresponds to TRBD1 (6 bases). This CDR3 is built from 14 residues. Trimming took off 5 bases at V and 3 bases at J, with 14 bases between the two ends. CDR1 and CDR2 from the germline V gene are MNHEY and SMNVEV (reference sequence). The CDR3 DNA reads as TGTGCCAGCAGTCCCCACAGGGCGGGCTACGAGCAGTACTTC. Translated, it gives CASSPHRAGYEQYF.

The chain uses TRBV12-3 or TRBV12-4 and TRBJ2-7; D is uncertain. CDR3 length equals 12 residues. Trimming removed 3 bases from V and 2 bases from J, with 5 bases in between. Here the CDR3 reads CASSFSTYEQYF. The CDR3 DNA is TGTGCCAGCAGTTTTTCTACCTACGAGCAGTACTTC.

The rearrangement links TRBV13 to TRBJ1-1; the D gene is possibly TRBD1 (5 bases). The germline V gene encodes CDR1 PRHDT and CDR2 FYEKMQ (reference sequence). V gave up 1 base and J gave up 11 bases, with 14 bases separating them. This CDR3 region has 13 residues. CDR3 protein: CASSLEPNGGAFF. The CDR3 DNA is TGTGCCAGCAGCTTAGAGCCCAACGGGGGGGCTTTCTTT.

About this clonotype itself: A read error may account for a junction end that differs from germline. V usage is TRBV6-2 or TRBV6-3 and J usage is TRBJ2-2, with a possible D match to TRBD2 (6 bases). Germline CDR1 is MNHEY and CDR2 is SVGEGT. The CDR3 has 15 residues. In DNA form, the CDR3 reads TGTGCCAGCAGTCCTTCGGGGGAACTCACCGGAGAGCTGTTTTTT. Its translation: CASSPSGELTGELFF.